These T cell receptor beta chains were read from a single sample in a study of regulatory T cells in long-lasting Graves disease. TCRdb re-called the multiplex PCR reads with MiXCR, one entry per CDR3 protein. The repertoire holds 300,000 to 400,000 distinct CDR3 sequences, with over 15% as singletons. The sequencing used peripheral blood mononuclear cells (PBMCs), collected at new diagnosis, from a patient treated with antithyroid drugs. Every receptor here comes from a female donor with Graves disease. The CDR3 runs from the conserved cysteine through the conserved F or W. The D gene is left open where the match is weak. A row's size may be missing; if present it is once, few, many or a size class.

d_gene,v_gene,abundance,j_gene,CDR3nt,CDR3aa
-,TRBV2,many,TRBJ2-1,TGTGCCAGCAGACAACGTGACGTAAGCTCCAATGAGCAGTTCTTC,CASRQRDVSSNEQFF
-,TRBV15,many,TRBJ2-3,TGTGCCACCGGTCACCCAGGTGCGCAGTATTTT,CATGHPGAQYF
TRBD1,TRBV10-3,many,TRBJ2-7,TGTGCCATCAGTGAGCCGGGACAGATCCTCTACGAGCAGTACTTC,CAISEPGQILYEQYF
-,TRBV5-5,many,TRBJ1-2,TGTGCCAGCAGCTTGGGCAGGGCCAAACGGTATGGCTACACCTTC,CASSLGRAKRYGYTF
-,TRBV19,many,TRBJ2-1,TGTGCCAGTAGTATAGGTCGACTAAACAAAAATGAGCAGTTCTTC,CASSIGRLNKNEQFF
-,TRBV28,many,TRBJ1-5,TGTGCCAGCAGTTCTCGAGGTCCAGTAAATCAGCCCCAGCATTTT,CASSSRGPVNQPQHF
-,TRBV30,-,TRBJ2-6,TGTGCCTGGGAATCAGGGGCAGGGGCCAACGTCCTGACTTTC,CAWESGAGANVLTF
-,TRBV12-3/TRBV12-4,many,TRBJ1-1,TGTGCCAGCAGTTTGGATGTGCGGACCGAAAACACTGAAGCTTTCTTT,CASSLDVRTENTEAFF
-,TRBV7-3,many,TRBJ2-7,TGTGCCAGCAGCCCCGGAACGAACATGGGGGAGCAGTACTTC,CASSPGTNMGEQYF
-,TRBV27,many,TRBJ2-4,TGTGCCAGCAGTTTTGGACCCAAAAACATTCAGTACTTC,CASSFGPKNIQYF
TRBD2,TRBV6-2/TRBV6-3,-,TRBJ2-2,TGTGCCAGCGGGAGGGAAGGCACCGGGGAGCTGTTTTTT,CASGREGTGELFF
-,TRBV2,many,TRBJ2-2,TGTGCCAGCAGTGAAGTAACTCTCGTGACCAGTGGCGGGGAGCTGTTTTTT,CASSEVTLVTSGGELFF
-,TRBV5-1,-,TRBJ2-7,TGCGCCAGCAGCTTGTACGGAGACTACGAGCAGTACTTC,CASSLYGDYEQYF